Following are 25 T cell receptor beta chains from one sample sequenced in a study of blood T cell repertoires in COVID-19. Only in-frame clones appear in the TCRdb table, and some are missing; sequencing was by immunoSEQ multiplex PCR. The sample includes roughly 250,000 clones, roughly 84% of them seen just once. The material sequenced was peripheral blood. These receptors were obtained from a human donor with COVID-19, enrolled during active disease. The donor label of this sample is uncertain.

The chain joins TRBV18 to TRBJ1-4; D perhaps matches TRBD1 (5 bases). CDR1 is KGHSH and CDR2 is LQKENI in the germline V gene. Trimming cost V 2 bases and J 7 bases, with 11 bases left between them. The CDR3 is made up of 14 amino acids. CDR3 loop: CASSPIGAAEKLFF. The DNA for the CDR3 is TGTGCCAGCTCACCAATAGGGGCGGCTGAAAAACTGTTTTTT.

The V call is TRBV5-6, the J call TRBJ2-3; possibly TRBD2 for D (5 bases). V lost 4 bases to trimming and J lost 2 bases, with 14 bases between them. This CDR3 is 15 amino acids long. CDR1 is SGHDT, CDR2 YYEEEE, per germline. CDR3 nucleotides: TGTGCCAGCAGCCCCCCCCCGCGGGCCACAGATACGCAGTATTTT. Its translation: CASSPPPRATDTQYF.

The table lists this clone with a count of one. The rearrangement joins TRBV2 to TRBJ1-5, with D tentatively TRBD1 (5 bases). The CDR3 spans 16 residues. V lost 3 bases to trimming and J lost 4 bases, with 16 bases between them. Germline V gene data show CDR1 as SNHLY and CDR2 as FYNNEI. CDR3: CASSEDTLVGNQPQHF. The CDR3 DNA follows: TGTGCCAGCAGTGAGGACACTTTAGTGGGGAATCAGCCCCAGCATTTT.

The chain employs TRBV10-3 and TRBJ1-3, with a possible D match to TRBD1 (5 bases). V was shortened by 6 bases and J by 4 bases, with 19 bases between the two germline ends. This CDR3 spans 16 amino acids. The germline V gene has CDR1 ENHRY and CDR2 SYGVKD. The CDR3: CAISPRGMGKGNTIYF. CDR3 nucleotide sequence: TGTGCCATCAGCCCTCGGGGGATGGGGAAAGGAAACACCATATATTTT.

V is TRBV19 and J is TRBJ1-4; no firm D call. Germline V lookup: CDR1 LNHDA, CDR2 SQIVND (reference sequence). This CDR3 is built from 17 residues. Trimming pared 6 bases from V and 4 bases from J, leaving 21 bases between. This CDR3 is CASSPLVAQIFNEKLFF. In DNA form, the CDR3 reads TGTGCCAGTAGCCCGCTCGTGGCCCAAATCTTTAATGAAAAACTGTTTTTT.

The chain is built from TRBV30 and TRBJ1-1; TRBD1 matches at 7 bases. Germline V gene lookup returns CDR1 GTSNPN and CDR2 SVGIG (reference sequence). CDR3 length: 13 amino acids. J lost 3 bases, V lost 7 bases, and 8 bases had no gene match. The CDR3 reads CASSRGDYTEAFF. The CDR3 DNA sequence: TGTGCCTCAAGCAGGGGGGATTACACTGAAGCTTTCTTT.

The gene calls are TRBV5-6 and TRBJ2-7; D uncertain. Trimming took 3 bases from V and 2 from J, leaving 12 bases between them. The CDR3 runs to 14 residues. CDR1 and CDR2 (germline): SGHDT, YYEEEE. The CDR3 loop is CASSSTLSTYEQYF. The CDR3 DNA reads as TGTGCCAGCAGCTCCACACTAAGCACCTACGAGCAGTACTTC.

The J gene is TRBJ1-1, the V gene TRBV7-9; 9 bases match TRBD1. V shed 5 bases, J shed 6 bases, and the junction held 7 bases outside the gene matches. The CDR3 has 14 amino acids. Germline V lookup: CDR1 SEHNR, CDR2 FQNEAQ (reference sequence). This CDR3 is CASSQGQGTAEAFF. In DNA, the CDR3 is TGTGCCAGCAGCCAGGGACAGGGAACGGCTGAAGCTTTCTTT.

This chain connects TRBV19 to TRBJ2-3; 7 bases line up with TRBD2. Germline loops: CDR1 LNHDA, CDR2 SQIVND (reference sequence). The CDR3 consists of 20 residues. Trimming took 4 bases from V and 1 from J; bases not matched to a gene: 20. CDR3 loop: CASSTPTSGEARIGTDTQYF. The CDR3 DNA reads as TGTGCCAGTAGTACCCCCACAAGCGGGGAGGCCAGGATTGGCACAGATACGCAGTATTTT. Full variable domain (remainder filled in from reference TRBV19 and TRBJ2-3): DGGITQSPKYLFRKEGQNVTLSCEQNLNHDAMYWYRQDPGQGLRLIYYSQIVNDFQKGDIAEGYSVSREKKESFPLTVTSAQKNPTAFYLCASSTPTSGEARIGTDTQYFGPGTRLTVL.

This chain joins TRBV28 and TRBJ1-1, with 8 bases fitting TRBD1. Germline CDR1 and CDR2: MDHEN and SYDVKM. V shed 4 bases, J shed 1 base, and the junction held 8 bases outside the gene matches. CDR3 length: 16 amino acids. CDR3 protein: CASSSHTGTGNTEAFF. The CDR3, as DNA: TGTGCCAGCAGTTCCCATACCGGGACAGGGAACACTGAAGCTTTCTTT.

This clone was seen more than once but under ten times. The V gene is TRBV27, the J gene TRBJ1-6, with 10 positions matching TRBD1. CDR3 length equals 17 residues. The germline CDR1 and CDR2 sequences are MNHEY and SMNVEV (reference sequence). J was trimmed by 5 bases and V by 4 bases; bases with no gene match: 8. In nucleotides, the CDR3 is TGTGCCAGCAGTTCAACCCTGGACAGGGGGAATAATTCACCCCTCCACTTT. Protein: CASSSTLDRGNNSPLHF.

The chain uses TRBV20-1 and TRBJ2-5; weak D call: TRBD2 (5 bases). This CDR3 contains 11 residues. Germline-derived CDR1 and CDR2 are DFQATT and SNEGSKA (reference sequence). Trimming removed 3 bases at V and 9 bases at J, with 11 bases between. As DNA, the CDR3 is TGCAGTGCTAGGGAACTAGGTCCCCAGTACTTC. As protein: CSARELGPQYF.

This clone has only a few counts. V and J are TRBV7-2 and TRBJ1-6; 8 nucleotides line up with TRBD1. The J segment lost 8 bases and the V segment lost 3 bases, leaving 12 bases of the junction unmatched. In germline, CDR1 is SGHTA, CDR2 FQGNSA. The CDR3 length is 17 residues. The CDR3, as DNA: TGTGCCAGCAGCTTGGAACAGGGGGGCGGGGGTTATTCACCCCTCCACTTT. Its protein is CASSLEQGGGGYSPLHF.

The genes are TRBV19 and TRBJ2-2, with TRBD2 identical over 8 bases. In germline, CDR1 is LNHDA, CDR2 SQIVND (reference sequence). The CDR3 spans 17 residues. The junction had 7 bases not matched to a gene; V was cut back by 4 bases and J by 0 bases. The CDR3 loop is CASSTKASGSNTGELFF. CDR3 coding DNA: TGTGCCAGTAGTACCAAGGCTAGCGGGTCGAACACCGGGGAGCTGTTTTTT.

The chain is built from TRBV2 and TRBJ1-1, with 10 positions matching TRBD1. V gave up 10 bases and J gave up 5 bases; unmatched junction bases: 13. The CDR3 consists of 15 residues. From germline, CDR1 is SNHLY and CDR2 FYNNEI. DNA of the CDR3: TGTGCCAACCCCCGGGACAGGGGCCCGGGGACTGAAGCTTTCTTT. Protein sequence: CANPRDRGPGTEAFF.

The chain uses TRBV4-3 and TRBJ2-2; D might be TRBD2 (6 bases). Germline V gene sequence: CDR1 LGHNA, CDR2 YSLEER. V was pared by 1 base and J by 3 bases, with 15 bases between. The CDR3 contains 17 residues. DNA for the CDR3: TGCGCCAGCAGCCAAGGGGGTAGCGGAACTTACACCGGGGAGCTGTTTTTT. It encodes CASSQGGSGTYTGELFF.

The chain has TRBV7-3 and TRBJ1-5; 10 bases line up with TRBD1. V gave up 5 bases and J gave up 6 bases; unmatched junction bases: 13. Germline lookup yields CDR1 SGHTA and CDR2 FQGTGA. CDR3 length: 17 residues. The CDR3, as DNA: TGTGCCAGCAGCCCTAAGTCTCCGGGACAGGGGATTCAGCCCCAGCATTTT. Encoded protein: CASSPKSPGQGIQPQHF.

This clone was recorded a few times. J is TRBJ2-7 and V is TRBV6-2 or TRBV6-3; 10 positions match TRBD2. The trim removed 2 bases at V and 3 bases at J, leaving 4 bases unmatched. Germline-derived CDR1 and CDR2 are MNHEY and SVGEGT. This CDR3 is 15 amino acids long. For the CDR3, the DNA is TGTGCCAGCAGTTACCCCCCTAGCGGGAGCTACGAGCAGTACTTC. It translates to CASSYPPSGSYEQYF.

This clone was found a few times. CDR3 loop: CASRKLAGGDGELFF. The CDR3 coding sequence is TGTGCCAGCAGGAAACTAGCGGGAGGGGATGGGGAGCTGTTTTTT. J is TRBJ2-2 and V is TRBV6-5; 13 bases agree with TRBD2. After removal of 6 bases from V and 8 bases from J, the junction contained 6 bases not matched to a gene. The CDR3 is 15 residues long. The germline gives CDR1 MNHEY, CDR2 SVGAGI.

This clone appeared a single time. The chain joins TRBV11-2 to TRBJ1-2, with D tentatively TRBD1 (5 bases). The germline gives CDR1 SGHAT, CDR2 FQNNGV. The CDR3 has 14 amino acids. The ends were cut back, 1 base at V and 6 bases at J, with 12 bases in the middle. CDR3 in amino acids: CASSLVAGVNGYTF. The DNA of the CDR3 is TGTGCCAGCAGCTTAGTCGCGGGGGTTAATGGCTACACCTTC.

This clone was detected once. The rearrangement joins TRBV6-6 to TRBJ2-1, with TRBD2 matching over 7 bases. V trimming: 5 bases; J trimming: 8 bases; junction bases outside the gene matches: 15. Germline CDR1 is MNHNY and CDR2 is SVGAGI (reference sequence). There are 16 residues in the CDR3. The CDR3 sequence: CASSRGRADIVDEQFF. The CDR3 nucleotides are TGTGCCAGCAGTCGAGGGAGGGCCGATATAGTCGATGAGCAGTTCTTC.

The V call is TRBV9, the J call TRBJ2-7, with D perhaps matching TRBD1 (6 bases). Germline CDR1 and CDR2: SGDLS and YYNGEE. V was pared by 4 bases and J by 3 bases, with 17 bases between. CDR3 length: 15 amino acids. The CDR3 loop is CASSPPQGPIYEQYF. The DNA for the CDR3 is TGTGCCAGCAGCCCCCCTCAGGGGCCGATCTACGAGCAGTACTTC.

J is TRBJ1-2 and V is TRBV5-6; no clear D. The CDR3 has 13 residues. Germline V gene data show CDR1 as SGHDT and CDR2 as YYEEEE. V lost 1 base to trimming and J lost 4 bases, with 8 bases between them. CDR3 region: CASSLPGLYGYTF. The DNA of the CDR3 is TGTGCCAGCAGCTTGCCAGGTCTCTATGGCTACACCTTC.

The rearrangement uses TRBV9 and TRBJ1-4, with unresolved D. Germline values: CDR1 SGDLS, CDR2 YYNGEE. V lost 0 bases, J lost 8 bases, and 14 bases lay in between. The CDR3 totals 15 residues. The CDR3 protein is CASSVGSSFFEKLFF. The CDR3 region has the DNA TGTGCCAGCAGCGTAGGTAGCAGTTTCTTCGAAAAACTGTTTTTT. Filled out from reference TRBV9 and TRBJ1-4, the complete variable domain reads DSGVTQTPKHLITATGQRVTLRCSPRSGDLSVYWYQQSLDQGLQFLIQYYNGEERAKGNILERFSAQQFPDLHSELNLSSLELGDSALYFCASSVGSSFFEKLFFGSGTQLSVL.

CDR3 protein: CASNGAGTEAFF. CDR3 nucleotide sequence: TGTGCCTCAAATGGTGCGGGCACTGAAGCTTTCTTT. The V and J genes are TRBV10-3 and TRBJ1-1; D not resolved. The V gene lost 11 bases and the J gene lost 4 bases, with 14 bases spanning the gap. The CDR3 is 12 amino acids. Germline CDR1 is ENHRY and CDR2 is SYGVKD.